This TCR beta chain appears in the sequencing data of a study of blood T cell repertoires in COVID-19. Background on the study: The analysed material was cDNA or gDNA that came from T cells, B-cell-depleted T cells, or PBMCs.

In the authors' workflow: Reference gene primer amplification gave nucleated cell count estimates. Some clones are missing from TCRdb's copy, which holds only in-frame ones; the method was immunoSEQ multiplex PCR. V, J and clone size were drawn from that table, and D and trimming were deduced from the DNA. The data hold under 250,000 clones, with about 90% observed a single time. CDR1 and CDR2 from the germline V gene are SNHLY and FYNNEI. Trimming took 8 bases from V and 0 from J, leaving 14 bases between them. The CDR3 is made up of 15 amino acids. Membership in each cohort depended on participant-reported clinical history. Exposed participants came across a COVID-19 case within 2 weeks before study entry.

This clonotype was obtained from a woman aged 25 to 45 who had been exposed to COVID-19. Sequenced input: PBMCs or T cells enriched from blood (not recorded which). J is TRBJ1-3 and V is TRBV2; D unclear. DNA for the CDR3: TGTGCCAGCCGCCCGGGAGACCGCTCTGGAAACACCATATATTTT. It codes for CASRPGDRSGNTIYF.